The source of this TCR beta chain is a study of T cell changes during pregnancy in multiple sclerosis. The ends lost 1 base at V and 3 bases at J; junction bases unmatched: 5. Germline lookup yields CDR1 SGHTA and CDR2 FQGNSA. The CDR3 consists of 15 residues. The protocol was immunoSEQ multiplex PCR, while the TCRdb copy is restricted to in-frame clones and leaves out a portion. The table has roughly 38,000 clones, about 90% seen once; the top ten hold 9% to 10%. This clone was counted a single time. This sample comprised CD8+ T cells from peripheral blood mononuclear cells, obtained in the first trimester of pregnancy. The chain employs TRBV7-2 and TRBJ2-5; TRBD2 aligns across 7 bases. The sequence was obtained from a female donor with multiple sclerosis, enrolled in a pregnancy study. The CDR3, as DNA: TGTGCCAGCAGCTTAGTCGGGGGGAAAAAAGAGACCCAGTACTTC. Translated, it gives CASSLVGGKKETQYF.